Listed below are T cell receptor beta chains from one sample, sequenced in a study of CD8 T cells in ankylosing spondylitis. TCRdb processed the 5' RACE reads anew with MiXCR; each CDR3 protein has one entry. The profile shows fewer than 550,000 distinct CDR3 sequences, approximately 5% of them singletons. Source material: blood, either unsorted or a sorted T cell fraction (not recorded which). These receptors came from a male donor with ankylosing spondylitis. Each CDR3 is given without its conserved first and last residue.

>TRBV27|TRBJ2-7
ASSPTGLQGGEQY
>TRBV9|TRBJ1-2
ASSVTGRYGYT
>TRBV6-6|TRBJ2-7
ASTKGNNYEQY
>TRBV15|TRBJ1-2
ATSSGDGGSLYGYT
>TRBV6-2/TRBV6-3|TRBJ2-3
ASSYPSRYTRALGSTDTQY
>TRBV10-3|TRBJ2-7
AISESKRGYEQY
>TRBV11-2|TRBJ1-4
ASSPAGQFNEKLF
>TRBV5-1|TRBJ2-7
ASSLREDEQY
>TRBV20-1|TRBJ2-7
SAEGQDSYEQY
>TRBV20-1|TRBJ1-1
SAGRTGLNTEAF
>TRBV11-1|TRBJ2-1
ASTNPYDLVYNEQF
>TRBV29-1|TRBJ2-3
SVTGTGGSDTQY
>TRBV30|TRBJ1-1
AWSIRQGATTEAF
>TRBV20-1|TRBJ2-5
SASKGAQETQY
>TRBV9|TRBJ1-6
ASSVAEGYSPLH
>TRBV29-1|TRBJ1-5
SVKTANQPQH
>TRBV20-1|TRBJ1-5
SARERRGASNQPQH
>TRBV10-3|TRBJ2-7
AISGRGGNEQY
>TRBV12-3/TRBV12-4|TRBJ1-1
ASNFRSGTEAF
>TRBV28|TRBJ2-7
ASSLPGQGYEQY
>TRBV28|TRBJ1-4
ASRGSRTGVNEKLF
>TRBV9|TRBJ2-7
ASSAGTDSREQY
>TRBV27|TRBJ2-7
ASSTEATRVSYEQY
>TRBV7-9|TRBJ2-1
ASSSPDSYNEQF
>TRBV5-1|TRBJ1-6
ASSLSQDNSPLH
>TRBV20-1|TRBJ2-3
SARSGQDTQY
>TRBV7-2|TRBJ1-2
ASSPSGFGGYT
>TRBV7-2|TRBJ2-1
ASSARQGADEQF
>TRBV5-4|TRBJ2-2
ASSSGLISGELF
>TRBV5-5|TRBJ2-3
ASSFPLRGTDTQY
>TRBV7-2|TRBJ1-2
ASSFGGINYGYT
>TRBV27|TRBJ2-7
ASSSRAFDDEQY
>TRBV12-3/TRBV12-4|TRBJ2-7
ASGLSEQY
>TRBV14|TRBJ1-6
ASSPTGTYYSPLH
>TRBV10-3|TRBJ2-5
AIAWTNQETQY
>TRBV5-1|TRBJ2-1
ASSSTSQGEQF
>TRBV5-1|TRBJ1-4
ASRGLVGEKLF
>TRBV5-4|TRBJ1-1
ASSKDRRNTEAF
>TRBV10-3|TRBJ2-1
AISDSTGSGGYYNEQF
>TRBV20-1|TRBJ2-7
SARDRRTARGSYEQY
>TRBV6-1|TRBJ2-1
ASTPTRAPNEQF
>TRBV12-3/TRBV12-4|TRBJ1-4
ASSLSLGPLF
>TRBV7-6|TRBJ2-3
ASSSTTSDTWVTDTQY
>TRBV6-2/TRBV6-3|TRBJ2-7
ASSYMAGTLLDYEQY
>TRBV20-1|TRBJ1-6
SARQGRNSPLH
>TRBV12-3/TRBV12-4|TRBJ2-1
ASSPSGTSGSHEQF
>TRBV20-1|TRBJ1-5
SAQGTQIHQPQH
>TRBV10-2|TRBJ2-5
ASAATSGPRETQY
>TRBV20-1|TRBJ2-3
SARDFLSGRDTDTQY
>TRBV6-2/TRBV6-3|TRBJ2-3
ASAGYGDTQY
>TRBV10-3|TRBJ2-3
AISEYTFTDTQY
>TRBV7-3|TRBJ2-2
ASSPGTFTGELF
>TRBV6-2/TRBV6-3|TRBJ2-5
ASSALGTEETQY
>TRBV28|TRBJ1-2
ASRPYGNYGYT
>TRBV20-1|TRBJ2-3
SAGQGTDTQY
>TRBV30|TRBJ2-1
AFSGTSGLKWQF
>TRBV25-1|TRBJ2-7
ASSERTGVFHEQY
>TRBV29-1|TRBJ2-1
SVVRTGIYNEQF
>TRBV5-1|TRBJ1-3
ASSLDSFTGNTIY
>TRBV7-9|TRBJ1-2
ASSSGTDYGYT